Given below is one T cell receptor beta chain in context. In the original analysis: For nucleated cells, counts were estimated from reference gene primer amplification. Assay used: immunoSEQ multiplex PCR; TCRdb lists only in-frame clones, some missing. That table supplies the V and J calls and clone size; D and trimming were determined from the DNA. The sample has roughly 50,000 clones, more than 75% seen once. Trimming stripped 0 bases from V and 6 bases from J, with 12 bases between. Germline V gene data show CDR1 as SGDLS and CDR2 as YYNGEE. CDR3 size: 15 residues. This record comes from a study of blood T cell repertoires in COVID-19. Study at large: COVID-19 samples collected from the United States, Italy and Spain covered acute and convalescent phases. From T cells, B-cell-depleted T cells, or PBMCs came the material, which was cDNA or gDNA.

The receptor's source is a woman aged 60-75 years with acute or convalescent COVID-19. The chain combines TRBV9 with TRBJ2-2, with D possibly TRBD2 on 6 matching bases. Sequenced input: peripheral blood. The CDR3 DNA reads TGTGCCAGCAGCGTAGTCCGGGAGCGACCCGGGGAGCTGTTTTTT. Its translation: CASSVVRERPGELFF.